This T cell receptor (beta chain) was captured in a study of blood T cell repertoires in COVID-19. Study-wide background: Samples taken during acute and convalescent COVID-19 were collected in the United States, Italy and Spain. T cells, B-cell-depleted T cells, or PBMCs supplied cDNA or gDNA.

The germline V gene encodes CDR1 SGHTA and CDR2 FQGNSA. The CDR3 loop spans 15 amino acids. After removal of 5 bases from V and 3 bases from J, the junction contained 7 bases not matched to a gene. Under the authors' procedure: The authors estimated nucleated cell counts from reference gene primer amplification. Produced via immunoSEQ multiplex PCR; TCRdb's table is partial and in-frame only. Clone size and the V and J calls come from that table; the DNA yielded D and trimming. The sample contains approximately 90,000 clones, 60% to 85% of which appear only once. Sequenced sample: peripheral blood. The rearrangement uses TRBV7-2 and TRBJ2-5; 9 bases align to TRBD2. The clonotype originates from a human donor in a cohort sampled during active COVID-19. CDR3 in amino acids: CASSAIAGAKETQYF. The CDR3 nucleotides are TGTGCCAGCAGCGCGATAGCGGGAGCAAAAGAGACCCAGTACTTC.